Following are 15 T cell receptor beta chains from one sample sequenced in a study of T cell clusters in autoimmune cytopenias. Each sample's input was 250 ng genomic DNA, 38,000 or so genome equivalents. Multiplex touch-down PCR amplified TRB using TRB-A and TRB-B pools in one tube. TCRdb reprocessed the multiplex PCR reads, keeping one entry per CDR3 protein, no DNA. Recorded here are around 2,500 distinct CDR3 sequences; the top ten clones represent approximately 40%. Material for sequencing was peripheral blood. The source is a human donor with an autoimmune cytopenia or autoimmune hepatitis (not recorded which).

The genes are TRBV6-2 or TRBV6-3 and TRBJ2-1; the D call of TRBD2 rests on TCRdb alone, since no DNA is present to check it. CDR1 and CDR2 from the germline V gene are MNHEY and SVGEGT. This CDR3 comprises 17 residues. CDR3 in amino acids: CASSYSGTSGIYNEQFF.

By frequency, this clonotype is medium-sized. This chain connects TRBV11-1 to TRBJ1-4. This CDR3 is 16 amino acids long. Germline loops: CDR1 SGHAT, CDR2 FQDESV (reference sequence). CDR3 sequence: CASSSRAGREDEKLFF.

Measured by frequency, this clonotype is medium-sized. The V gene is TRBV30, the J gene TRBJ2-1; there is no DNA to check the TCRdb D call of TRBD2. CDR1 and CDR2 (germline): GTSNPN, SVGIG (reference sequence). The CDR3 length is 16 residues. The CDR3 protein is CAWALGTSGGRNEQFF.

V usage is TRBV6-5 and J usage is TRBJ1-1; as DNA is missing, the TRBD1 call by TCRdb cannot be tested. The CDR3 sequence is 13 residues long. Germline-derived CDR1 and CDR2 are MNHEY and SVGAGI. CDR3 amino acids: CASSEAGGTEAFF.

Judged by frequency, this clonotype is medium-sized (0.01 to 0.1%). CDR3 sequence: CASSELRPKGGEQYF. The V and J genes are TRBV6-1 and TRBJ2-7; TCRdb designates TRBD1, a call that cannot be tested without DNA. The CDR3 consists of 15 residues. The germline V gene encodes CDR1 MNHNS and CDR2 SASEGT.

The V gene is TRBV5-1, the J gene TRBJ2-5. This CDR3 is 13 amino acids long. Looked up from germline, CDR1 is SGHRS and CDR2 is YFSETQ. This CDR3 reads CASSEHGQETQYF.

V and J are TRBV6-1 and TRBJ2-3; TCRdb's assignment of TRBD2 cannot be checked, as there is no DNA. Germline CDR1 and CDR2: MNHNS and SASEGT. The CDR3 sequence is 15 residues long. CDR3 in amino acids: CASREDYRYTDTQYF.

The gene calls are TRBV5-5 and TRBJ2-7; there is no DNA to check the TCRdb D call of TRBD1. Per germline, CDR1 SGHKS and CDR2 YYEKEE (reference sequence). The CDR3 covers 17 residues. The CDR3 here is CASSLEYLRGFTYEQYF.

The gene calls are TRBV12-3 or TRBV12-4 and TRBJ1-6. The CDR3 covers 13 residues. CDR3 residues: CASSQRGGSPLHF.

This clonotype counts as medium-sized by frequency. CDR3 residues: CASSFEIDEQYF. The chain uses TRBV7-9 and TRBJ2-7. CDR3 length: 12 amino acids. Looked up from germline, CDR1 is SEHNR and CDR2 is FQNEAQ (reference sequence).

This clonotype is called medium-sized (0.01 to 0.1%) based on its frequency. This chain links TRBV12-3 or TRBV12-4 with TRBJ2-1; the TCRdb call, TRBD1, lacks DNA for checking. This CDR3 spans 15 amino acids. This CDR3 reads CASSLTGGAYNEQFF.

The rearrangement links TRBV24-1 to TRBJ2-2; the TCRdb D gene call, TRBD1, has no DNA to confirm it. CDR3 length equals 18 residues. Per the germline V gene, CDR1 is KGHDR and CDR2 is SFDVKD. This CDR3 is CATSDPWTGRGDTGELFF.

This chain links TRBV5-1 with TRBJ2-7; TCRdb proposes TRBD1, but this gene call is untestable without DNA. The CDR3 has 14 residues. Germline lookup yields CDR1 SGHRS and CDR2 YFSETQ. This chain's CDR3 is CASSLASGSREQYF.

This clonotype is classed as medium-sized (0.01 to 0.1%) by frequency. The V gene is TRBV6-5, the J gene TRBJ2-1. CDR1 is MNHEY, CDR2 SVGAGI, per germline. The CDR3 spans 13 residues. The CDR3 is CASSFYGVDEQFF.

The chain joins TRBV10-3 to TRBJ1-2; TCRdb outputs TRBD1, but without DNA this stays unchecked. The CDR3 extends over 11 amino acids. In germline, CDR1 is ENHRY, CDR2 SYGVKD. The CDR3 is CAIEWGGGYTF.